A selection of T cell receptor beta chains follows, all from one sample in a study of PD-1 blockade in mismatch repair-deficient tumors. Produced via immunoSEQ multiplex PCR; TCRdb's table is partial and in-frame only. The sample yields roughly 120,000 clones, almost 90% seen once. Sample: peripheral blood, taken 72 weeks after starting pembrolizumab. The receptors shown here come from an adult with mismatch repair-deficient cancer. CDR3s include the opening cysteine and the closing phenylalanine or tryptophan. The D gene is left open where the match is weak. The size field is filled for only some rows; it gives once, few, many or a size class.

cdr3_nt cdr3_aa d_call v_call clone_size j_call
TGTGCCTGGGAAATAGCGGGAGCATCGGGTGAGCAGTTCTTC CAWEIAGASGEQFF TRBD2 TRBV30 - TRBJ2-1
TGCGCCAGCAGCTTAAATGTACAGGGAGAGCTGTTTTTT CASSLNVQGELFF - TRBV5-1 once TRBJ2-2
TGCGCCAGCAGCCAAGAGACAGGGGGTTCCTACGAGCAGTACTTC CASSQETGGSYEQYF TRBD1 TRBV4-1 few TRBJ2-7
TGTGCCAGCAGCTTGGAAAGGATTGAGCAGTTCTTC CASSLERIEQFF - TRBV5-6 - TRBJ2-1
TGCGCCAGCAGCTTGGGGGGACAGGGGGCCTACGAGCAGTACTTC CASSLGGQGAYEQYF TRBD1 TRBV5-1 - TRBJ2-7
TGTGCCAGCAGTTTATCCCTTTCCTACGAGCAGTACTTC CASSLSLSYEQYF - TRBV27 few TRBJ2-7
TGTGCCATCAGTGAAAGGGTACCCGTTGACGCGCGGGAAAAACTGTTTTTT CAISERVPVDAREKLFF - TRBV10-3 - TRBJ1-4
TGTGCCAGCAGATCTGGCAATCAGCCCCAGCATTTT CASRSGNQPQHF - TRBV28 - TRBJ1-5
TGCGCCAGCAGCCAAGTCATCCACACGGGACAGGGCAACTATGGCTACACCTTC CASSQVIHTGQGNYGYTF TRBD1 TRBV4-1 - TRBJ1-2
TGTGCCAGCAGCGCGGGCTTGGGCAAGGCTGGCTACACCTTC CASSAGLGKAGYTF - TRBV9 - TRBJ1-2
TGTGCCAGCAGCGAAAGGGGCCGGATCTCCTACGAGCAGTACTTC CASSERGRISYEQYF - TRBV5-6 once TRBJ2-7
TGTGCCAGCAGCCTACTAGCGGGAGAAGGCACAGATACGCAGTATTTT CASSLLAGEGTDTQYF TRBD2 TRBV28 - TRBJ2-3
TGCGCCAGCAGTGAGTCGTGGTCTAGCGGGAGGGCCGTGTCCTACGAGCAGTACTTC CASSESWSSGRAVSYEQYF TRBD2 TRBV10-2 - TRBJ2-7
TGTGCCAGCAGCGTAGGGGGTTTCGAGCAGTACTTC CASSVGGFEQYF - TRBV5-4 - TRBJ2-7
TGTGCCAGCAGTCCCCGGCGGGCCTACGAGCAGTACTTC CASSPRRAYEQYF - TRBV6-6 - TRBJ2-7
TGTGCCAGCAGCTCGATGGATTCCTACGAGCAGTACTTC CASSSMDSYEQYF - TRBV13 - TRBJ2-7